Below are 24 T cell receptor beta chains sequenced from a single sample in a study of molecular identifiers for immune sequencing clone quantification. TCRdb re-derived calls from the PCR reads in MiXCR, one entry per CDR3 protein. The table records roughly 320,000 distinct CDR3 sequences, 20% to 25% of them present only once. The sample consisted of naive CD8+ T cells from blood, with Jurkat cell RNA spiked in. Noted subset: FACS-sorted CD8+CD4-CCR7+CD45RA+ naive T cells. The receptors originated from a human donor in good health. Some libraries in this study had Jurkat cell RNA spiked in.

This clonotype was observed a few times. The chain carries TRBV28 and TRBJ2-7, with D perhaps TRBD1 (6 bases). There are 15 residues in the CDR3. V dropped 8 bases and J dropped 6 bases, with 23 bases sitting between them. From germline, CDR1 is MDHEN and CDR2 SYDVKM. CDR3 sequence (DNA): TGTGCCAGCGCTCCTCCATGGACAGTGTTGAGCGAGCAGTACTTC. It is translated as CASAPPWTVLSEQYF.

This clonotype was seen once. One base away lies a much larger clone, so this may be a sequencing read error. The chain uses TRBV28 and TRBJ1-4; weak D call: TRBD1 (5 bases). The CDR3 spans 14 residues. Germline V CDR1 and CDR2: MDHEN, SYDVKM. V lost 3 bases and J lost 12, with 17 bases in between. The CDR3 DNA reads TGTGCCAGCAGTTTCCGGGACTCGGGGGAAGAACTGTTTTTT. This codes for CASSFRDSGEELFF.

The rearrangement links TRBV27 to TRBJ2-5; TRBD1 matches 9 bases. The CDR3 runs 16 residues. CDR1 MNHEY and CDR2 SMNVEV come from the germline V gene (reference sequence). V dropped 1 base and J dropped 1; count of bases not matched to a gene: 4. CDR3 loop: CASSLLGTGSQETQYF. CDR3 DNA: TGTGCCAGCAGTTTATTGGGGACAGGGAGCCAAGAGACCCAGTACTTC.

Turning to this clonotype: A single base separates this from a much larger clone, so it may be a read error. The rearrangement uses TRBV7-8 and TRBJ1-1; possible D gene TRBD1, 5 bases. The CDR3 loop spans 13 amino acids. Germline CDR1 and CDR2: SGHVS and FQNEAQ. Trimming left V 5 bases short and J 9 bases short, with 16 bases between. DNA for the CDR3: TGTGCCAGCAGCCCGGGGACGGTAATTAAAGCTTTCTTT. This encodes CASSPGTVIKAFF.

The CDR3 DNA is TGTGCCAGCACCCACACCTATGACCCATACACAGATACGCAGTATTTT. Translation gives CASTHTYDPYTDTQYF. The chain is built from TRBV11-2 and TRBJ2-3; the D is unclear. CDR3 length: 16 residues. CDR1 and CDR2 (germline): SGHAT, FQNNGV. Trimming stripped 7 bases from V and 2 bases from J, with 19 bases between.

The chain combines TRBV6-2 or TRBV6-3 with TRBJ1-5; a possible D gene is TRBD1 (5 bases). This CDR3 has 17 amino acids. V lost 0 bases to trimming and J lost 1 base, with 13 bases between them. Germline V gene data show CDR1 as MNHEY and CDR2 as SVGEGT. The CDR3 loop is CASSYSGGGVSNQPQHF. In nucleotides, the CDR3 is TGTGCCAGCAGTTACTCGGGGGGAGGGGTCAGCAATCAGCCCCAGCATTTT.

This clonotype showed up many times. The V call is TRBV7-9, the J call TRBJ2-1, with D unclear. V was clipped by 2 bases and J by 10 bases, with 9 bases between them. From germline, CDR1 is SEHNR and CDR2 FQNEAQ (reference sequence). The CDR3 loop spans 12 amino acids. CDR3 residues: CASSLLIEEQFF. The CDR3 bases are TGTGCCAGCAGCTTACTTATAGAGGAGCAGTTCTTC.

A word on this clonotype: This may be a read error, as it is one base from a much larger clone. The chain has TRBV12-3 or TRBV12-4 and TRBJ2-3; D might be TRBD1 (6 bases). This CDR3 spans 14 amino acids. CDR3 residues: CASGLTGYVDTQYF. Here the CDR3 DNA reads TGTGCCAGCGGTTTGACAGGCTATGTAGATACGCAGTATTTT.

Comments on this clonotype: A read error may be the cause here, since a much bigger clone is one base away. It is likely a read error, because the conserved phenylalanine at the end of the CDR3 is missing. This chain uses TRBV19 with TRBJ2-5, with 10 positions matching TRBD1. Trimming cost V 4 bases and J 5 bases; bases outside gene matches: 10. The CDR3 extends over 16 amino acids. CDR1 is LNHDA, CDR2 SQIVND, per germline (reference sequence). DNA of the CDR3: TGTGCCAGTAGTACCATGACAGGGGGCTTCGGTGAGACCCAGTACTCC. It translates to CASSTMTGGFGETQYS.

This clonotype was observed at least ten times. This chain uses TRBV7-8 with TRBJ2-5, with TRBD1 matching 8 bases. Germline-derived CDR1 and CDR2 are SGHVS and FQNEAQ. V lost 5 bases to trimming and J lost 0 bases; unmatched junction nucleotides: 8. The CDR3 totals 16 residues. CDR3 nucleotide sequence: TGTGCCAGCAGCCATAGACAGGGGACGTACCAAGAGACCCAGTACTTC. Translation: CASSHRQGTYQETQYF.

Regarding this clonotype: A much larger clonotype is one base distant, so this may be a read error. The chain couples TRBV7-2 to TRBJ2-4; D may be TRBD1 or TRBD2 (5 bases each). Trimming removed 9 bases at V and 0 bases at J, with 18 bases between. Germline V gene sequence: CDR1 SGHTA, CDR2 FQGNSA. The CDR3 covers 16 residues. As DNA, the CDR3 is TGTGCCAGTTTCGGGACGGAAGATCTAGCCAAAAACATTCAGTACTTC. It codes for CASFGTEDLAKNIQYF.

Concerning this clonotype itself: A much larger clone is a single base away; this may be a read error. V gene TRBV20-1 combines with J gene TRBJ1-6; D is undetermined. The CDR3 extends over 16 amino acids. Trimming took off 0 bases at V and 5 bases at J, with 14 bases between the two ends. Germline V gene sequence: CDR1 DFQATT, CDR2 SNEGSKA (reference sequence). The CDR3 region is CSARDKSGTNNSPLHF. The CDR3 DNA reads TGCAGTGCTAGAGATAAGTCAGGCACCAATAATTCACCCCTCCACTTT.

Of note for this clonotype: A much larger clone lies one base from this, so it may be a read error. The gene calls are TRBV5-6 and TRBJ1-1; 9 nucleotides match TRBD1. CDR3 length equals 18 residues. The trim removed 0 bases at V and 0 bases at J, leaving 9 bases unmatched. Germline V gives CDR1 SGHDT, CDR2 YYEEEE. CDR3 protein: CASSLGYGTGTMNTEAFF. The CDR3 DNA reads as TGTGCCAGCAGCTTGGGGTACGGGACAGGGACCATGAACACTGAAGCTTTCTTT.

This clonotype occurred a few times. The chain carries TRBV20-1 and TRBJ2-2; perhaps TRBD2 as D (5 bases). The V gene lost 6 bases and the J gene lost 0 bases, with 14 bases spanning the gap. This CDR3 comprises 15 residues. The germline CDR1 and CDR2 sequences are DFQATT and SNEGSKA (reference sequence). The CDR3 DNA reads as TGCAGTGCAATGGTTGCGGGTACGAACACCGGGGAGCTGTTTTTT. This codes for CSAMVAGTNTGELFF.

The V and J genes are TRBV4-3 and TRBJ2-7; D gene ambiguous. The CDR3 spans 15 residues. The ends were cut back, 2 bases at V and 0 bases at J, with 11 bases in the middle. The germline gives CDR1 LGHNA, CDR2 YSLEER. The CDR3 sequence is CASSQFQEGSYEQYF. CDR3 coding DNA: TGCGCCAGCAGCCAATTCCAGGAAGGCTCCTACGAGCAGTACTTC.

This clonotype was counted only a few times. The germline gene is not matched at one end of the junction; a read error may be the cause. The V call is TRBV7-9, the J call TRBJ2-7; D uncertain. Germline V lookup: CDR1 SEHNR, CDR2 FQNEAQ (reference sequence). The CDR3 has 15 amino acids. The CDR3 loop reads CAGSPPLTRAREQYF. The DNA of the CDR3 is TGTGCCGGCAGCCCGCCCCTGACAAGGGCTCGCGAGCAGTACTTC.

As regards this clonotype: A junction end diverges from the germline sequence, so it may reflect a read error. The chain employs TRBV20-1 and TRBJ1-1; D remains unclear. The germline CDR1 and CDR2 sequences are DFQATT and SNEGSKA (reference sequence). CDR3 length equals 13 residues. CDR3 nucleotides: TGCAGTGCCGTTTTCCCAGGTGGCACTGAAGCTTTCTTC. Residues: CSAVFPGGTEAFF.

This clonotype showed up many times. This chain's CDR3 is CASSQSGVSTDTQYF. The CDR3 bases are TGCGCCAGCAGTCAATCTGGGGTCAGCACAGATACGCAGTATTTT. This chain connects TRBV23-1 to TRBJ2-3; D gene ambiguous. TRBV23-1 is placed among ORFs of uncertain function. Between the trimmed V and J ends, which lost 0 bases and 0 bases, there was a span of 7 bases. The CDR3 is 15 residues long.

This clonotype occurred a few times. The V call is TRBV30, the J call TRBJ1-1, with unresolved D. The CDR3 is 10 residues long. V gave up 3 bases and J gave up 3 bases, with 2 bases separating them. Germline CDR1 GTSNPN, CDR2 SVGIG (reference sequence). The CDR3 sequence: CAWRYTEAFF. CDR3 DNA: TGTGCCTGGAGATACACTGAAGCTTTCTTT.

For this clonotype: Since a much larger clone is just one base distant, this may be a read error. The chain recombines TRBV12-3 or TRBV12-4 with TRBJ2-7; TRBD2 matches 11 bases. CDR3 length equals 15 residues. V was clipped by 6 bases and J by 2 bases; unmatched bases: 6. The CDR3 is CASSRTSGPPYEQYF. CDR3 DNA: TGTGCCAGCAGCCGGACTAGCGGGCCCCCCTACGAGCAGTACTTC.

As concerns this clonotype: Possible read error: a much larger clone is one base away. The chain links TRBV5-4 to TRBJ2-7; 7 positions agree with TRBD1. Germline V gene sequence: CDR1 SGHNT, CDR2 YYREEE (reference sequence). CDR3 length: 13 amino acids. This chain's CDR3 is CASGLTGPNEQYF. CDR3 in DNA: TGTGCCAGCGGCTTGACAGGGCCTAACGAGCAGTACTTC.

This clonotype was seen more than once but under ten times. The chain recombines TRBV11-2 with TRBJ1-1; unclear D gene. Germline CDR1 SGHAT, CDR2 FQNNGV. V shed 3 bases and J shed 4 bases, with 15 bases lying between them. This CDR3 is built from 15 residues. This CDR3 reads CASSFFGVGSTEAFF. CDR3 in DNA: TGTGCCAGCAGCTTCTTTGGGGTCGGTAGCACTGAAGCTTTCTTT.

This chain's CDR3 is CSARHRGAGAPYEQYF. CDR3 coding DNA: TGCAGTGCTAGACACCGGGGGGCGGGAGCTCCCTACGAGCAGTACTTC. The V and J genes are TRBV20-1 and TRBJ2-7; D perhaps matches TRBD2 (7 bases). Trimming removed 2 bases from V and 2 bases from J, with 19 bases in between. Germline values: CDR1 DFQATT, CDR2 SNEGSKA (reference sequence). This CDR3 is built from 16 residues.

As to this clonotype: This may stem from a read error, because a much larger clone lies one nucleotide away. CDR3 amino acids: CASSQGRLVGQPQHF. CDR3 nucleotides: TGCGCCAGCAGCCAAGGTCGTCTGGTTGGGCAGCCCCAGCATTTT. The chain has TRBV4-3 and TRBJ1-5; D is ambiguous. The CDR3 has 15 residues. Germline V gives CDR1 LGHNA, CDR2 YSLEER. V shed 1 base and J shed 7 bases, with 14 bases lying between them.